This T cell receptor beta chain emerged from a study of tumor and adjacent non-tumor tissue in lung cancer. Turning to the study itself: On average, productive TCRbeta reads reached about 4.17 million per sample.

A modified ARM-PCR protocol with three rounds of nested PCR amplified TCRbeta. From the multiplex PCR reads, TCRdb called clonotypes with MiXCR, one entry per CDR3 protein. This sample has under 250,000 distinct CDR3 sequences; roughly 70% occur once, and the top ten carry roughly 24%. Study conclusions and caveats: In normal lung, the top 100 clones were significantly more dominant than in tumor. TCR diversity was significantly greater in tumor than normal lung tissue.

This clonotype was detected many times. The antigen is unknown. The template was RNA from unsorted bulk tissue. Between August and November 2014, newly diagnosed, chemotherapy-naive lung cancer patients underwent thoracic surgery in China. The CDR3 length is 12 residues. V was shortened by 6 bases and J by 0 bases, with 5 bases between the two germline ends. Germline CDR1 reads MNHEY; CDR2 reads SVGAGI. The TCR sequence derives from a man aged 55 to 70 with non-small cell lung cancer. The chain has TRBV6-5 and TRBJ1-2; D possibly corresponds to TRBD1 (5 bases). Sequencing was carried out using lung tumor tissue. Here the CDR3 reads CASSRANYGYTF. CDR3 nucleotide sequence: TGTGCCAGCAGCAGGGCTAACTATGGCTACACCTTC.